This TCR beta chain came from a study of cytotoxic CD8 clonotypes in ibrutinib-treated CLL. Looking at the study overall: It was after a median roughly 13 months of treatment, range 6 to 36, that response samples were taken. Study-wide results and caveats: Public clonotypes, found uncommonly, either contracted or stayed stable on treatment. Baseline-level clonality went beyond age-matched healthy donors and moved in step with circulating CD8+ T-cell counts.

A remark on this clone: Its antigen is as yet unknown.

Germline lookup yields CDR1 SNHLY and CDR2 FYNNEI. The CDR3 runs to 15 residues. V lost 6 bases and J lost 7, with 19 bases in between. A 1 in 200,000 to 1 in 1 million T cell depth was the sequencing target. TCRdb keeps only in-frame clones here, not all; method: immunoSEQ multiplex PCR. The table records about 310,000 clones, roughly 79% of them present only once. The sample consisted of PBMCs, taken before ibrutinib treatment. The origin of this receptor is a human donor with chronic lymphocytic leukemia. J is TRBJ2-1 and V is TRBV2; D may be TRBD1 or TRBD2 (5 bases each). CDR3: CASSRDPTRNNEQFF. DNA of the CDR3: TGTGCCAGCAGCAGGGACCCTACCAGAAATAATGAGCAGTTCTTC. The full variable domain, its missing parts supplied by reference TRBV2 and TRBJ2-1, is EPEVTQTPSHQVTQMGQEVILRCVPISNHLYFYWYRQILGQKVEFLVSFYNNEISEKSEIFDDQFSVERPDGSNFTLKIRSTKLEDSAMYFCASSRDPTRNNEQFFGPGTRLTVL.